One and the same sample provided the 27 T cell receptor beta chains below, sequenced in a study of T-cell reconstitution after alpha-beta-depleted transplantation in children. Unique molecular identifiers were incorporated during preparation of the TCRbeta library. TCRdb recomputed calls from the PCR reads with MiXCR, one row per CDR3 protein. The sample holds roughly 280,000 distinct CDR3 sequences, around 10% seen once. The sample was peripheral blood, taken 180 days after TCRalphabeta/CD19-depleted stem cell transplant. Receptors originate from a male patient between 2 and 9 years old who had a stem cell transplant for chronic granulomatous disease, so the T cells may come from the graft donor.

This clonotype was counted many times. CDR3 sequence reads: CASSNGVGYQTGELFF. CDR3 sequence (DNA): TGTGCCAGCAGCAACGGAGTAGGCTACCAGACCGGGGAGCTGTTTTTT. V is TRBV6-1 and J is TRBJ2-2; unclear D gene. Germline V gene data show CDR1 as MNHNS and CDR2 as SASEGT. V lost 6 bases to trimming and J lost 5 bases, with 19 bases between them. The CDR3 runs to 16 residues.

This clonotype was counted many times. The chain has TRBV5-1 and TRBJ1-1; D may be TRBD1 (5 bases). Germline-derived CDR1 and CDR2 are SGHRS and YFSETQ. The length of the CDR3 is 19 residues. V was cut by 2 bases and J by 0 bases, with 23 bases left in between. The DNA for the CDR3 is TGCGCCAGCAGCTTTGACTGGGGCAGGCCTATTTTAATGAACACTGAAGCTTTCTTT. Amino acid sequence: CASSFDWGRPILMNTEAFF.

This clonotype came up many times. The chain recombines TRBV24-1 with TRBJ2-3; tentative D call: TRBD2 (5 bases). The CDR3 extends over 17 amino acids. Germline lookup yields CDR1 KGHDR and CDR2 SFDVKD. Deletions cut 0 bases from V and 0 bases from J, with 12 bases between. The CDR3 region has the DNA TGTGCCACCAGTGATTTGTTTTTGCGGGCCAGCACAGATACGCAGTATTTT. This translates into CATSDLFLRASTDTQYF.

The table lists this clonotype with many counts. The V call is TRBV20-1, the J call TRBJ2-4; a weak D match, TRBD2 (5 bases). This CDR3 comprises 15 residues. V was clipped by 1 base and J by 0 bases, with 10 bases between them. Germline CDR1 DFQATT, CDR2 SNEGSKA (reference sequence). The CDR3 DNA is TGCAGTGCTAGAGGAGGCGGGCTAGCCAAAAACATTCAGTACTTC. Amino acid sequence: CSARGGGLAKNIQYF.

The chain couples TRBV20-1 to TRBJ2-3; TRBD1 aligns across 9 bases. The germline gives CDR1 DFQATT, CDR2 SNEGSKA (reference sequence). Germline trimming cut 5 bases from V and 5 bases from J; bases unmatched to any gene: 5. The CDR3 totals 13 residues. In DNA, the CDR3 is TGCAGTGCTCAGGGGACAGGGTTAGATACGCAGTATTTT. This gives the protein CSAQGTGLDTQYF.

This clonotype was seen at least ten times. The chain has TRBV12-3 or TRBV12-4 and TRBJ1-5; 9 nucleotides line up with TRBD1. The CDR3 contains 16 residues. V shed 4 bases and J 2 bases; nucleotides not matched to a gene: 6. In DNA form, the CDR3 reads TGTGCCAGCAGTTCGGGGGACAGGGTTGGCAATCAGCCCCAGCATTTT. It specifies CASSSGDRVGNQPQHF.

This clonotype has at least ten counts. V gene TRBV24-1 combines with J gene TRBJ2-1; either TRBD1 or TRBD2 may fit D (6 bases each). This CDR3 region has 14 residues. The germline V gene has CDR1 KGHDR and CDR2 SFDVKD. Trimming removed 11 bases from V and 2 bases from J, with 15 bases in between. CDR3 nucleotides: TGTGCCAGCAATGGGGGGCCAACCTACAATGAGCAGTTCTTC. This codes for CASNGGPTYNEQFF.

The sample holds many counts of this clonotype. The chain couples TRBV4-3 to TRBJ2-2; D call uncertain. With 1 base removed from V and 6 bases from J, the gap between germline ends came to 9 bases. Looked up from germline, CDR1 is LGHNA and CDR2 is YSLEER. CDR3 length: 14 residues. CDR3 loop: CASSQVSRPGELFF. The CDR3 DNA reads TGCGCCAGCAGCCAAGTTAGCAGACCCGGGGAGCTGTTTTTT.

This clonotype came up many times. The chain is built from TRBV20-1 and TRBJ1-2; tentative D call: TRBD1 (5 bases). In germline, CDR1 is DFQATT, CDR2 SNEGSKA (reference sequence). Trimming pared 0 bases from V and 4 bases from J, leaving 15 bases between. The CDR3 covers 15 residues. The DNA of the CDR3 is TGCAGTGCTAGAGATCCCGGGGAACAGGTCTATGGCTACACCTTC. Amino acid sequence: CSARDPGEQVYGYTF.

This clonotype was counted ten times or more. The V and J genes are TRBV12-3 or TRBV12-4 and TRBJ1-2, with TRBD1 identical over 7 bases. The V segment lost 5 bases and the J segment 4 bases; nucleotides outside the gene matches: 4. The CDR3 has 13 residues. CDR3 sequence (DNA): TGTGCCAGCAGTCGGGCAGGGGGCTATGGCTACACCTTC. This sequence encodes CASSRAGGYGYTF.

This clonotype has at least ten counts. V usage is TRBV20-1 and J usage is TRBJ2-7; 9 positions agree with TRBD2. This CDR3 region has 16 residues. Germline V gives CDR1 DFQATT, CDR2 SNEGSKA (reference sequence). The trim removed 0 bases at V and 2 bases at J, leaving 8 bases unmatched. The CDR3 spells CSARETSGRPAYEQYF. CDR3 sequence (DNA): TGCAGTGCTAGAGAGACGAGCGGGAGGCCAGCCTACGAGCAGTACTTC.

The table lists this clonotype with many counts. The chain joins TRBV12-3 or TRBV12-4 to TRBJ2-3; a possible D gene is TRBD1 (6 bases). CDR3 length: 12 residues. The ends were cut back, 6 bases at V and 8 bases at J, with 12 bases in the middle. Here the CDR3 DNA reads TGTGCCAGCAGACCCACAGGGAGTACGCAGTATTTT. Amino acids: CASRPTGSTQYF.

This clonotype has ten or more counts. The chain recombines TRBV24-1 with TRBJ2-1; 13 nucleotides line up with TRBD2. The trim removed 4 bases at V and 6 bases at J, leaving 5 bases unmatched. In germline, CDR1 is KGHDR, CDR2 SFDVKD. This CDR3 is 16 amino acids long. CDR3 nucleotides: TGTGCCACCAGTGACCCGGGACTAGCGGGACGCAATGAGCAGTTCTTC. Translated, it gives CATSDPGLAGRNEQFF.

This clonotype was found a few times. CDR3 in amino acids: CASSQRGRGGGELFF. CDR3 in DNA: TGTGCCAGCAGTCAACGAGGGCGGGGAGGAGGGGAGCTGTTTTTT. The chain is built from TRBV2 and TRBJ2-2; TRBD2 is a possible D gene (6 bases). Trimming removed 5 bases from V and 8 bases from J, with 18 bases in between. The CDR3 spans 15 residues. Germline V gene data show CDR1 as SNHLY and CDR2 as FYNNEI. Drawing the rest from reference TRBV2 and TRBJ2-2, the complete variable domain is EPEVTQTPSHQVTQMGQEVILRCVPISNHLYFYWYRQILGQKVEFLVSFYNNEISEKSEIFDDQFSVERPDGSNFTLKIRSTKLEDSAMYFCASSQRGRGGGELFFGEGSRLTVL.

For this clonotype: A read error may be the cause here, since a much bigger clone is one base away. This chain joins TRBV7-6 and TRBJ2-3; D unresolved. The V gene's germline CDR1 is SGHVS and CDR2 FNYEAQ. This CDR3 region has 13 residues. The CDR3 loop reads CASSLFATDMQYF. Written as DNA, the CDR3 is TGTGCCAGCAGCTTATTCGCCACAGATATGCAGTATTTT.

This clonotype showed up many times. V gene TRBV29-1 combines with J gene TRBJ2-5, with D possibly TRBD2 on 5 matching bases. Germline values: CDR1 SQVTM, CDR2 ANQGSEA. Between the trimmed V and J ends, which lost 6 bases and 7 bases, there was a span of 15 bases. This CDR3 has 12 residues. The CDR3 is CSVPGVVGTQYF. CDR3 sequence (DNA): TGCAGCGTCCCCGGGGTCGTTGGGACCCAGTACTTC.

This clonotype came up many times. The rearrangement links TRBV11-2 to TRBJ2-3; 10 nucleotides align to TRBD1. Germline trimming cut 4 bases from V and 3 bases from J; bases unmatched to any gene: 4. Germline V gives CDR1 SGHAT, CDR2 FQNNGV. The CDR3 contains 15 residues. The CDR3 sequence is CASSWEDRGTDTQYF. In nucleotides, the CDR3 is TGTGCCAGCAGCTGGGAGGACAGGGGGACAGATACGCAGTATTTT.

This clonotype was found many times. The chain couples TRBV5-1 to TRBJ2-5; TRBD1 matches 7 bases. CDR1 is SGHRS, CDR2 YFSETQ, per germline. This CDR3 has 14 amino acids. V was pared by 2 bases and J by 5 bases, with 6 bases of the junction left unmatched. The CDR3 nucleotides read TGCGCCAGCAGCTTAGACAGGGTAGGGGAGACCCAGTACTTC. This codes for CASSLDRVGETQYF.

This clonotype has a count of ten or more. The CDR3 here is CASSPSFRTDEQYF. The CDR3 region has the DNA TGTGCCAGCAGTCCTAGCTTTCGGACTGACGAGCAGTACTTC. This chain joins TRBV2 and TRBJ2-7, with TRBD2 as a possible D gene (5 bases). V lost 5 bases and J 5 bases, leaving 16 bases between the germline ends. The length of the CDR3 is 14 residues. Germline CDR1 reads SNHLY; CDR2 reads FYNNEI.

This clonotype was counted at least ten times. The V call is TRBV7-8, the J call TRBJ2-4; D might be TRBD2 (6 bases). The germline V gene encodes CDR1 SGHVS and CDR2 FQNEAQ. Between the trimmed V and J ends, which lost 0 bases and 1 base, there was a span of 10 bases. The CDR3 has 16 amino acids. The CDR3 DNA sequence: TGTGCCAGCAGCTTAGCGCGTCGGGGGGCCAAAAACATTCAGTACTTC. It translates to CASSLARRGAKNIQYF.

This clonotype was recorded at least ten times. The V and J genes are TRBV10-3 and TRBJ2-7, with D possibly matching TRBD1 (5 bases). Trimming stripped 5 bases from V and 1 base from J, with 15 bases between. Germline V gene data show CDR1 as ENHRY and CDR2 as SYGVKD. The CDR3 extends over 15 amino acids. As DNA, the CDR3 is TGTGCCATCAGTATTGACAGCGCCCTTTCCTACGAGCAGTACTTC. It is translated as CAISIDSALSYEQYF.

This clonotype has a handful of counts. V and J are TRBV30 and TRBJ2-7; D is possibly TRBD2 (6 bases). Germline values: CDR1 GTSNPN, CDR2 SVGIG (reference sequence). V was trimmed by 2 bases and J by 1 base, leaving 9 bases between them. The CDR3 is 13 residues long. In DNA form, the CDR3 reads TGTGCCTGGAGTAAGGGGAGGTCCTACGAGCAGTACTTC. Amino acids: CAWSKGRSYEQYF.

The sample holds many counts of this clonotype. The chain carries TRBV7-2 and TRBJ2-1; D is possibly TRBD2 (5 bases). Per the germline V gene, CDR1 is SGHTA and CDR2 is FQGNSA. This CDR3 spans 15 amino acids. V lost 3 bases and J lost 2, with 11 bases in between. CDR3 region: CASSFLDSPYNEQFF. DNA for the CDR3: TGTGCCAGCAGCTTTCTGGACTCCCCCTACAATGAGCAGTTCTTC.

On this clonotype itself: With a much larger clone just one base away, this may be a read error. Written as DNA, the CDR3 is TGTGCCAGCAGCTTAGCAGGGTGGAACTATGGCTACACCTTC. It translates to CASSLAGWNYGYTF. The chain recombines TRBV7-8 with TRBJ1-2; D gene unclear. Trimming removed 0 bases at V and 2 bases at J, with 7 bases between. The germline V gene encodes CDR1 SGHVS and CDR2 FQNEAQ. This CDR3 is built from 14 residues.

For this clonotype: This may come from a read error, since a much larger clone is one base off. V gene TRBV15 combines with J gene TRBJ2-1; tentative D call: TRBD2 (6 bases). This CDR3 has 14 residues. Germline loops: CDR1 LNHNV, CDR2 YYDKDF (reference sequence). The CDR3 loop reads CVTSNLARLNEQFF. Written as DNA, the CDR3 is TGTGTCACCTCCAACCTAGCGCGCCTAAATGAGCAGTTCTTC. Supplemented by reference TRBV15 and TRBJ2-1, the full variable domain reads DAMVIQNPRYQVTQFGKPVTLSCSQTLNHNVMYWYQQKSSQAPKLLFHYYDKDFNNEADTPDNFQSRRPNTSFCFLDIRSPGLGDTAMYLCVTSNLARLNEQFFGPGTRLTVL.

Regarding this clonotype: One end of the junction varies from germline; a read error may be responsible. The chain links TRBV12-3 or TRBV12-4 to TRBJ2-5; no definite D call. The CDR3 runs to 13 residues. CDR3 coding DNA: TGTGCCAGCAGTTCTACATTGCAAGAGACCCAGTCCTTC. Its translation: CASSSTLQETQSF.

There are many counts of this clonotype. The chain recombines TRBV12-3 or TRBV12-4 with TRBJ2-7; either TRBD1 or TRBD2 may fit D (5 bases each). Trimming shortened V by 2 bases and J by 5 bases, and 10 bases separated the two germline ends. This CDR3 is 13 amino acids long. In DNA form, the CDR3 reads TGTGCCAGCAGTTTAACGGGACCCAACGAGCAGTACTTC. It translates to CASSLTGPNEQYF.